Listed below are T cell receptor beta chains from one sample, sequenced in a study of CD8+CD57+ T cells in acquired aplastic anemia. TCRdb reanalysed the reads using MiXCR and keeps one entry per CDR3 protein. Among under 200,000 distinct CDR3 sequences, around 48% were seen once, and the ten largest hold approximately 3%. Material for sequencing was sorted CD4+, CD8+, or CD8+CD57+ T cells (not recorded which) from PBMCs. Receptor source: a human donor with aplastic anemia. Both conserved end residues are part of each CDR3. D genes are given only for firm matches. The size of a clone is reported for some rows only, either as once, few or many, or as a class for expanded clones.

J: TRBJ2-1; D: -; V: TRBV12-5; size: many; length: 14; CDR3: CASGWYDRYNEQFF; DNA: TGTGCTAGTGGTTGGTATGACCGCTACAATGAGCAGTTCTTC
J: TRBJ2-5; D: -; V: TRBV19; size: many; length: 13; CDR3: CASSIRQQETQYF; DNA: TGTGCCAGTAGTATCAGGCAGCAAGAGACCCAGTACTTC
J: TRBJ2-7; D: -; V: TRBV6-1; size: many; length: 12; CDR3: CASGQISYEQYF; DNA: TGTGCCAGCGGTCAGATCTCCTACGAGCAGTACTTC
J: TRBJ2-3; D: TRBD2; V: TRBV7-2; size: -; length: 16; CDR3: CASSLVLAGRTDTQYF; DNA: TGTGCCAGCAGCTTAGTGCTAGCGGGAAGGACAGATACGCAGTATTTT
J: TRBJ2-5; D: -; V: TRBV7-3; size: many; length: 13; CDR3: CASSASLGGTQYF; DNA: TGTGCCAGCAGCGCCTCCTTAGGGGGGACCCAGTACTTC
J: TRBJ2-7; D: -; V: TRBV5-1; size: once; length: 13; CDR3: CASSLATGYEQYF; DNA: TGCGCCAGCAGCTTGGCCACAGGGTACGAGCAGTACTTC
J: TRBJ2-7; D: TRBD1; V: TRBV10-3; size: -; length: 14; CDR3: CAISGPGQSREQYF; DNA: TGTGCCATCAGTGGACCGGGACAGAGTCGCGAGCAGTACTTC
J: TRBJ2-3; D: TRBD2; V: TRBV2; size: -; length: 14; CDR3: CASSEGTSADTQYF; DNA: TGTGCCAGCAGTGAAGGGACTAGCGCAGATACGCAGTATTTT
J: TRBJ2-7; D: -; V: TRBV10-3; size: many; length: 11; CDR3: CAISELYEQYF; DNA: TGTGCCATCAGTGAACTCTACGAGCAGTACTTC
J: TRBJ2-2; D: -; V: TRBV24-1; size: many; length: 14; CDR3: CATQSGTHTGELFF; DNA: TGTGCCACCCAATCCGGGACTCATACCGGGGAGCTGTTTTTT
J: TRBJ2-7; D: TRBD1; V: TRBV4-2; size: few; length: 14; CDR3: CASSQGQGTYEQYF; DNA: TGTGCCAGCAGCCAAGGACAGGGCACCTACGAGCAGTACTTC
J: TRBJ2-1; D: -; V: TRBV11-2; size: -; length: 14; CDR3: CASSLHYTNNEQFF; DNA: TGTGCCAGCAGCTTACACTATACTAACAATGAGCAGTTCTTC
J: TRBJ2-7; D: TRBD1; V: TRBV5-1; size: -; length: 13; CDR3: CASSPTGAGEQYF; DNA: TGCGCCAGCAGCCCTACAGGGGCAGGGGAGCAGTACTTC
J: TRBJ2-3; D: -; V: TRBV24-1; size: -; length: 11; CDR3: CAHRQVDTQYF; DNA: TGTGCCCACAGGCAGGTGGATACGCAGTATTTT
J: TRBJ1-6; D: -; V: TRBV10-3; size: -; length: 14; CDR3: CATSCRTDNSPLHF; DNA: TGTGCCACCAGTTGCAGGACGGATAATTCACCCCTCCACTTT
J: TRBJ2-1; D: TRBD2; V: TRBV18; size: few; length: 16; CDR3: CASSPRTSGVYNEQFF; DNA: TGTGCCAGCTCACCACGTACTAGCGGGGTTTACAATGAGCAGTTCTTC
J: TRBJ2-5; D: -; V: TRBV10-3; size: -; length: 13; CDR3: CAISLRPKETQYF; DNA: TGTGCCATCAGCCTTAGACCCAAAGAGACCCAGTACTTC
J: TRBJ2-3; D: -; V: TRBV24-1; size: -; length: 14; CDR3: CATSLAGSTDTQYF; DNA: TGTGCCACCAGTTTAGCAGGGAGCACAGATACGCAGTATTTT
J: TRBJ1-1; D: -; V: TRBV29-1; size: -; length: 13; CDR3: CSLAGGRDTEAFF; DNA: TGCAGCTTGGCCGGGGGACGGGACACTGAAGCTTTCTTT
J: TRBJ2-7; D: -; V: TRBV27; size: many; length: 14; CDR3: CASSPGRSSYEQYF; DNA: TGTGCCAGCAGCCCCGGACGTTCCTCCTACGAGCAGTACTTC
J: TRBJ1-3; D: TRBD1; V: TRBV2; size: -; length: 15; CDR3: CASSEQGVSGNTIYF; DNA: TGTGCCAGCAGTGAACAGGGGGTCTCTGGAAACACCATATATTTT
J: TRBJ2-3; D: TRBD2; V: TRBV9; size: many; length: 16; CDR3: CASSVTAGGNTDTQYF; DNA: TGTGCCAGCAGCGTAACAGCGGGAGGGAACACAGATACGCAGTATTTT
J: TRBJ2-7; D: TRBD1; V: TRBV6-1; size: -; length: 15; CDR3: CASSVTGTGTYEQYF; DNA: TGTGCCAGCAGTGTTACCGGGACAGGGACCTACGAGCAGTACTTC
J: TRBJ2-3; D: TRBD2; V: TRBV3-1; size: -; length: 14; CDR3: CASSLPSGRGTQYF; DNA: TGTGCCAGCAGCTTACCTAGCGGGAGAGGCACGCAGTATTTT
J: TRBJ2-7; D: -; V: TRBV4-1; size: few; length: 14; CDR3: CASSQDGGSYEQYF; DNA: TGCGCCAGCAGCCAAGATGGCGGCAGCTACGAGCAGTACTTC
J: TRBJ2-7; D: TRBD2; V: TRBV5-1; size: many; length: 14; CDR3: CASSLSGTTYEQYF; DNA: TGCGCCAGCAGCTTGAGCGGGACCACCTACGAGCAGTACTTC
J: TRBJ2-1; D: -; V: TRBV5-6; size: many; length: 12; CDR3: CASSLSHNEQFF; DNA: TGTGCCAGCAGCTTGTCCCACAATGAGCAGTTCTTC
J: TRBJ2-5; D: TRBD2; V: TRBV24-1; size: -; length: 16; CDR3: CATSEATSGGAETQYF; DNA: TGTGCCACCAGTGAGGCGACTAGCGGGGGGGCGGAGACCCAGTACTTC
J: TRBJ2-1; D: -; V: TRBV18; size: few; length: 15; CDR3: CASSAFPLNDNEQFF; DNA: TGTGCCAGCTCAGCCTTCCCTCTCAATGACAATGAGCAGTTCTTC
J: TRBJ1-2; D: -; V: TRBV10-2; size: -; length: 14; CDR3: CASSEGPSLYGYTF; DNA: TGCGCCAGCAGTGAAGGGCCAAGCTTGTATGGCTACACCTTC
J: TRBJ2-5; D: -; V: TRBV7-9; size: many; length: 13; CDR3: CASSLNSFETQYF; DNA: TGTGCCAGCAGCTTAAACAGTTTTGAGACCCAGTACTTC
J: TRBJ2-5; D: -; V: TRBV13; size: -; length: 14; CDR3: CASSLGPSEETQYF; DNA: TGTGCCAGCAGCTTAGGCCCATCGGAAGAGACCCAGTACTTC
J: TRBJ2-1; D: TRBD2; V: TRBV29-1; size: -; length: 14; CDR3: CSVESGGALVEQFF; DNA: TGCAGCGTTGAATCCGGGGGGGCCCTCGTGGAGCAGTTCTTC
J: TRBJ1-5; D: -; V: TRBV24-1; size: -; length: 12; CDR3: CATSDNNQPQHF; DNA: TGTGCCACCAGTGACAACAATCAGCCCCAGCATTTT
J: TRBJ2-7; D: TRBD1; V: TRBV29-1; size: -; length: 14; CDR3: CSVEAQGQGDEQYF; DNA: TGCAGCGTTGAAGCCCAGGGACAGGGGGACGAGCAGTACTTC
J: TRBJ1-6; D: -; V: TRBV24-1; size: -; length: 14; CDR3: CATSDAGYNSPLHF; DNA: TGTGCCACCAGTGATGCGGGCTATAATTCACCCCTCCACTTT
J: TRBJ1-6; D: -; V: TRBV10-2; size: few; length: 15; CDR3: CASTHMGPGWSPLHF; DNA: TGCGCCAGCACCCATATGGGGCCAGGGTGGTCACCCCTCCACTTT